This TCR beta chain originates from a study of blood T cell repertoires in COVID-19. Clones were sequenced by immunoSEQ multiplex PCR, and TCRdb holds only the in-frame ones, with some missing. The data hold 250,000 to 300,000 clones, with 75% to 90% observed a single time. V dropped 1 base and J dropped 0; count of bases not matched to a gene: 7. This CDR3 has 17 amino acids. Germline V lookup: CDR1 SQVTM, CDR2 ANQGSEA. Material: peripheral blood. The genes are TRBV29-1 and TRBJ1-4; TRBD1 matches 8 bases. This TCR was sampled from a woman in her forties or fifties with COVID-19, enrolled during active disease. As DNA, the CDR3 is TGCAGCGTTGAAGGGTGGACAGGGCGCTCAACTAATGAAAAACTGTTTTTT. Amino acids: CSVEGWTGRSTNEKLFF.